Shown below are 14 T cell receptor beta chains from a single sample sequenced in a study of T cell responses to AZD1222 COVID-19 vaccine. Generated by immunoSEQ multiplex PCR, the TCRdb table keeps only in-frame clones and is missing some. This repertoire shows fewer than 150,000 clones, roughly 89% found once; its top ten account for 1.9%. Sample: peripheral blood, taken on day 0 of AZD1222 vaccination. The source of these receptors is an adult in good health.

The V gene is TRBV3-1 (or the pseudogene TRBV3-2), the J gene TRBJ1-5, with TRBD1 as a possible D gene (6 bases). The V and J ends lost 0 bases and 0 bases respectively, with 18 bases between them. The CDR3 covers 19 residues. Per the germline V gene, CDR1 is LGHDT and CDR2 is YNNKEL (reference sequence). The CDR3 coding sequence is TGTGCCAGCAGCCAAGATTTTGTGGGGGGGCGAGGTAGCAATCAGCCCCAGCATTTT. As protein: CASSQDFVGGRGSNQPQHF.

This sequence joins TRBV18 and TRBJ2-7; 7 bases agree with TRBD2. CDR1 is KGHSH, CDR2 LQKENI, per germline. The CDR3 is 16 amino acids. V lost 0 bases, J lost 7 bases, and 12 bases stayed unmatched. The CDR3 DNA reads TGTGCCAGCTCACCACCATCTAACGCGGGAGATCGGGAGCAGTACTTC. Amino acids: CASSPPSNAGDREQYF.

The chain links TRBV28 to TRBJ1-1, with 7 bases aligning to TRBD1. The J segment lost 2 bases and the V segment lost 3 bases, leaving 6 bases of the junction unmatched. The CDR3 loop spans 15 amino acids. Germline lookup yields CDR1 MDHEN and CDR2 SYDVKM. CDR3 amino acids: CASSFWRQGNTEAFF. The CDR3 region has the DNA TGTGCCAGCAGTTTTTGGAGACAGGGTAACACTGAAGCTTTCTTT.

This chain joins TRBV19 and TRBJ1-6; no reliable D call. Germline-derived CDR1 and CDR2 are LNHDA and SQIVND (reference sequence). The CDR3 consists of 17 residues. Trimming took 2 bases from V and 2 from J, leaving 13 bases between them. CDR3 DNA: TGTGCCAGTAGTATATTAGGAGGGAGAGCCTATAATTCACCCCTCCACTTT. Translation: CASSILGGRAYNSPLHF.

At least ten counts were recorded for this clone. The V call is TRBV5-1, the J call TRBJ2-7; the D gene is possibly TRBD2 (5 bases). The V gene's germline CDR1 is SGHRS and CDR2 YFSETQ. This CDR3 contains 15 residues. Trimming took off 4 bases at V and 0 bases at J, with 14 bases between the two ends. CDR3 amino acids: CASSPYVGSSYEQYF. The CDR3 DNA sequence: TGCGCCAGCAGCCCTTACGTGGGGAGCTCCTACGAGCAGTACTTC.

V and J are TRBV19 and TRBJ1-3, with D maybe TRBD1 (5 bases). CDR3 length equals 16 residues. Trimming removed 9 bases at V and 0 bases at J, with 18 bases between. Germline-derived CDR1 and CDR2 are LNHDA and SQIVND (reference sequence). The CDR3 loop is CASLAGRITSGNTIYF. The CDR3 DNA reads TGTGCCAGCTTAGCGGGACGGATCACCTCTGGAAACACCATATATTTT.

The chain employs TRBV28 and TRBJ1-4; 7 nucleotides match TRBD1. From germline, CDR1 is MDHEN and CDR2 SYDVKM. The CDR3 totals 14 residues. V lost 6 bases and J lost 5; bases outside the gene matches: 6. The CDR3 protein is CASRRDSNNEKLFF. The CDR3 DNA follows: TGTGCCAGCAGACGGGACAGCAACAATGAAAAACTGTTTTTT.

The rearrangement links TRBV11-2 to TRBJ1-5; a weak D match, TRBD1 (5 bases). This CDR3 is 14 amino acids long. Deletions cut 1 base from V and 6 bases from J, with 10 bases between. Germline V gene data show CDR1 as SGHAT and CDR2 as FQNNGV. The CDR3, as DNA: TGTGCCAGCAGCTTAGGGGGGATGGGTCAGCCCCAGCATTTT. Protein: CASSLGGMGQPQHF.

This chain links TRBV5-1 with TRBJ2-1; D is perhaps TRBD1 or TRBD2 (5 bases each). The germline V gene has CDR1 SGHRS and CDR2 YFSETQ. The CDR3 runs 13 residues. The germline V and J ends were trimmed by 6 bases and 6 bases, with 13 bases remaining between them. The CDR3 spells CASTRDGLNEQFF. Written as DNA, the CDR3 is TGCGCCAGCACTCGGGACGGACTCAATGAGCAGTTCTTC. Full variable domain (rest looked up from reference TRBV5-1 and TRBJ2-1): KAGVTQTPRYLIKTRGQQVTLSCSPISGHRSVSWYQQTPGQGLQFLFEYFSETQRNKGNFPGRFSGRQFSNSRSEMNVSTLELGDSALYLCASTRDGLNEQFFGPGTRLTVL.

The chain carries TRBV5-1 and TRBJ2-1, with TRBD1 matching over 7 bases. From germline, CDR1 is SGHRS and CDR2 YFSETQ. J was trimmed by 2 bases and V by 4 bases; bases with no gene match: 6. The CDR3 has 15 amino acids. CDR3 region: CASSLGQLAYNEQFF. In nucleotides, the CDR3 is TGCGCCAGCAGCCTGGGACAGTTGGCCTACAATGAGCAGTTCTTC.

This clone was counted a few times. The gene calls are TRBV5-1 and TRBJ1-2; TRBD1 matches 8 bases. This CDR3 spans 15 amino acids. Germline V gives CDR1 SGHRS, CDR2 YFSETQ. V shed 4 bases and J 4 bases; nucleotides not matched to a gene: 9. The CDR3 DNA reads TGCGCCAGCAGCGATCGACAGGGGAATAGCTATGGCTACACCTTC. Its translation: CASSDRQGNSYGYTF.

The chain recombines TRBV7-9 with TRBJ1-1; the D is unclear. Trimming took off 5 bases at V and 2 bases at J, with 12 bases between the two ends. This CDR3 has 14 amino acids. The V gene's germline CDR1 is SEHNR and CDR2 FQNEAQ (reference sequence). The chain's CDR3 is CASSLGYKNTEAFF. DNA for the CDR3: TGTGCCAGCAGCCTCGGATACAAAAACACTGAAGCTTTCTTT.

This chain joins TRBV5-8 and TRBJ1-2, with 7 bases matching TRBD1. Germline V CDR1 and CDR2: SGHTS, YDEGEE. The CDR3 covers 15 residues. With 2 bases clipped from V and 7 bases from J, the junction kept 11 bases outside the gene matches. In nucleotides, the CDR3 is TGTGCCAGCAGCTTTATAACAGGGGTCGGAAGTGGCTACACCTTC. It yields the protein CASSFITGVGSGYTF.

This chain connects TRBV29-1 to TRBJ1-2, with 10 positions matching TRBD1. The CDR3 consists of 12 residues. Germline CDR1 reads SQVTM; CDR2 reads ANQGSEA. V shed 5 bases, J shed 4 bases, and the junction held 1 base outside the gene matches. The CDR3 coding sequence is TGCAGCGTTCGGACAGGGGGCTATGGCTACACCTTC. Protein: CSVRTGGYGYTF.